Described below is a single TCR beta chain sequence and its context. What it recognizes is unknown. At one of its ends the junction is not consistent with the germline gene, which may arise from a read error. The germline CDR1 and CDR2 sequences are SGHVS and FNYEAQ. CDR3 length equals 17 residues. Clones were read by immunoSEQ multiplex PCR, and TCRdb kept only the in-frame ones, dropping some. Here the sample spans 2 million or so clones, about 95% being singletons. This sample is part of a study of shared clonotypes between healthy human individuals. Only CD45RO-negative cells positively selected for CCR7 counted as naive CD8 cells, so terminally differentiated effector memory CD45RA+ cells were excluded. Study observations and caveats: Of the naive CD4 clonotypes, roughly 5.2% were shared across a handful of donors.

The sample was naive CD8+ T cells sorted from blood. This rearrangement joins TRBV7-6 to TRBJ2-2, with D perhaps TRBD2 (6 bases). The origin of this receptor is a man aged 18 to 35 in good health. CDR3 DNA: TGTGCCAGCAGCGCAAGACCTATGCCTACGAACACCGGGGGGCTGTTTTTT. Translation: CASSARPMPTNTGGLFF.